The present TCR beta chain was sequenced within a study of CD8 T cells in ankylosing spondylitis. As the method for making TCR beta libraries, quantitative 5'-RACE with molecular barcodes was used. One entry per CDR3 protein results from TCRdb running MiXCR on the 5' RACE reads. The sample lists about 800,000 distinct CDR3 sequences, approximately 10% occurring once. The CDR3 totals 16 residues. The V segment lost 5 bases and the J segment 3 bases; nucleotides outside the gene matches: 14. The germline gives CDR1 SGHRS, CDR2 YFSETQ. This clonotype was seen a handful of times. No antigen is known for it. Points from the study as a whole: Some of these motif variants have turned up before, in reports on reactive arthritis synovial fluid and blood. In ankylosing spondylitis patients, matched synovial fluid reportedly showed significant enrichment of disease-linked clones. CD8+ disease-linked clones were present at relatively low frequencies in blood. A TCR beta motif of under 10 highly homologous variants appeared characteristic of ankylosing spondylitis blood.

The V call is TRBV5-1, the J call TRBJ2-7; 7 positions agree with TRBD2. The origin of this receptor is a male donor with ankylosing spondylitis. Input material: blood, either unsorted or a sorted T cell fraction (not recorded which). CDR3 DNA: TGCGCCAGCAGTTCGTATCCTTCGGGGGAGGGCTACGAGCAGTACTTC. This codes for CASSSYPSGEGYEQYF.